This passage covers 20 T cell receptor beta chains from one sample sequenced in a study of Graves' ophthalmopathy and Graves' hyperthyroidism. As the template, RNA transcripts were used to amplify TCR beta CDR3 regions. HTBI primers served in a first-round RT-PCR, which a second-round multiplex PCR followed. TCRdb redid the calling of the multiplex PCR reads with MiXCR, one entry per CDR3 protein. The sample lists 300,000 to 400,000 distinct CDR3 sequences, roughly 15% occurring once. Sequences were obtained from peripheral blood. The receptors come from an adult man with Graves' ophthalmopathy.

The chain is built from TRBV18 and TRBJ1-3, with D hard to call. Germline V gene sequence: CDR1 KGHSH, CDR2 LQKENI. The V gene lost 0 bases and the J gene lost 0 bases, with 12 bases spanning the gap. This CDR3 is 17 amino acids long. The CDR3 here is CASSPPGGGFSGNTIYF. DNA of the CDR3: TGTGCCAGCTCACCACCCGGCGGAGGGTTCTCTGGAAACACCATATATTTT.

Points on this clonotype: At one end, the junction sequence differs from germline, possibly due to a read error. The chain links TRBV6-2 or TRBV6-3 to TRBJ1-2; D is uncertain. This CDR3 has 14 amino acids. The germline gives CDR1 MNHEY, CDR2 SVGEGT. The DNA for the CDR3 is TGTGCCAGCAGTTACTGTGCTACTAACTATGGCTACAACTTC. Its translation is CASSYCATNYGYNF.

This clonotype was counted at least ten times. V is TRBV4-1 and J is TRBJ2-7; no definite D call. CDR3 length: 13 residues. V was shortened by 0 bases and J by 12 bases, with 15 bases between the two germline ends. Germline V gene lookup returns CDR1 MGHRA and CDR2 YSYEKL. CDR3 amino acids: CASSQDLGKSRYF. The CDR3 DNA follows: TGCGCCAGCAGCCAAGATCTGGGCAAGTCACGGTACTTC.

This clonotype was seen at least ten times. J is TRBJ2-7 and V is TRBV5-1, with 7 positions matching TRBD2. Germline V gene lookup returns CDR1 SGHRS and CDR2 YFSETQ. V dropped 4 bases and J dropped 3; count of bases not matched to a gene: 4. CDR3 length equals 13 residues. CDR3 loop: CASSRDYYYEQYF. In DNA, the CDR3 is TGCGCCAGCAGCCGGGACTACTACTACGAGCAGTACTTC.

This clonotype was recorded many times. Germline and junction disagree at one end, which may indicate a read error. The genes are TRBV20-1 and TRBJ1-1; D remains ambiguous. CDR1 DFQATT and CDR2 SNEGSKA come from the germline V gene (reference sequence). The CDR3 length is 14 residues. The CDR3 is CSTRRDGRQTEAFF. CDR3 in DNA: TGCAGTACTAGGAGGGATGGGCGTCAAACTGAAGCTTTCTTT.

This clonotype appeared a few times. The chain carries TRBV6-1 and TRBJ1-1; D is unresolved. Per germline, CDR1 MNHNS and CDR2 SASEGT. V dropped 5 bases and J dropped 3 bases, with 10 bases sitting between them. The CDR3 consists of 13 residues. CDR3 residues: CASSLIMDTEAFF. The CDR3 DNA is TGTGCCAGCAGTCTAATAATGGACACTGAAGCTTTCTTT.

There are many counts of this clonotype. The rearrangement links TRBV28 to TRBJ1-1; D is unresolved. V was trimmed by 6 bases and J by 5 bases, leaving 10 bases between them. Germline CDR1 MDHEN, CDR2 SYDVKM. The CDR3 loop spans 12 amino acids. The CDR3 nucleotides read TGTGCCAGCAGAGTTTTAGGTACTGAAGCTTTCTTT. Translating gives CASRVLGTEAFF.

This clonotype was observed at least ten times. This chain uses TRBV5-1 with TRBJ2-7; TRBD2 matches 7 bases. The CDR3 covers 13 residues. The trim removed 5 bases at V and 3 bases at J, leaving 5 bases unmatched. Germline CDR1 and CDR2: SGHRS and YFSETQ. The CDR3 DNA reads TGCGCCAGCAGAGGACTAGGATACTACGAGCAGTACTTC. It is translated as CASRGLGYYEQYF.

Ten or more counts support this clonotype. The DNA of the CDR3 is TGTGCCTGGAGCGAATGGACAGGGGCTTCAAGCTCTGGGGCCAACGTCCTGACTTTC. This sequence encodes CAWSEWTGASSSGANVLTF. The gene calls are TRBV30 and TRBJ2-6; 9 bases align to TRBD1. The CDR3 is made up of 19 amino acids. Germline CDR1 GTSNPN, CDR2 SVGIG (reference sequence). V shed 3 bases, J shed 0 bases, and the junction held 12 bases outside the gene matches.

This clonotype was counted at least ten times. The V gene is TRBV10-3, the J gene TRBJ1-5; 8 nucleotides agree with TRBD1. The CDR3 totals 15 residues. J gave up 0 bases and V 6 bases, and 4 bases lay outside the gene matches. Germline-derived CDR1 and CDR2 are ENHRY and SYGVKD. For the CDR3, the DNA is TGTGCCATCAGCGGGACAGGCCTTAGCAATCAGCCCCAGCATTTT. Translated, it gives CAISGTGLSNQPQHF.

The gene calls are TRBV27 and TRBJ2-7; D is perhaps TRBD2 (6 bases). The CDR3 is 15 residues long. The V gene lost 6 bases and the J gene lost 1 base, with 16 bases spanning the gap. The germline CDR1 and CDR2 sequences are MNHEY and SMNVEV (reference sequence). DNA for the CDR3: TGTGCCAGCAGCCCGGGGGTAGCGCATTCCTACGAGCAGTACTTC. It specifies CASSPGVAHSYEQYF.

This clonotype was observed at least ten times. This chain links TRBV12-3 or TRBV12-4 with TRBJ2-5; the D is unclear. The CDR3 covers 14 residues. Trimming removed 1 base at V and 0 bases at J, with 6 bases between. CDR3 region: CASSLEGNQETQYF. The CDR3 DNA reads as TGTGCCAGCAGTTTAGAGGGCAACCAAGAGACCCAGTACTTC.

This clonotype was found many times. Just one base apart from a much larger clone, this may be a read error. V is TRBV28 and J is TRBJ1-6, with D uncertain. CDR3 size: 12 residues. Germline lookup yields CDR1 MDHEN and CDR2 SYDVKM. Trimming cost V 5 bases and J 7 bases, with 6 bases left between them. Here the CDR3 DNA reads TGTGCCAGCAGTGGTGGGAATTCACCCCTCCACTTT. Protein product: CASSGGNSPLHF.

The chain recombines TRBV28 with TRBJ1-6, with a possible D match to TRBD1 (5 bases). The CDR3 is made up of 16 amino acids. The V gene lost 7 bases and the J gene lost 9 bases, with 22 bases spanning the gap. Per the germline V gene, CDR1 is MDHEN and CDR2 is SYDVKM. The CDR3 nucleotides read TGTGCCAGCACCCACCCCAAGAGGACATTAGCTTCACCCCTCCACTTT. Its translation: CASTHPKRTLASPLHF.

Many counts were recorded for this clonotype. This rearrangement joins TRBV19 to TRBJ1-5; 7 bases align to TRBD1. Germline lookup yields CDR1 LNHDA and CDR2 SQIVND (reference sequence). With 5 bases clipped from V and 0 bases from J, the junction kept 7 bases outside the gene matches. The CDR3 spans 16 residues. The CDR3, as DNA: TGTGCCAGTAGTTTCTCGACAGGGTATAGCAATCAGCCCCAGCATTTT. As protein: CASSFSTGYSNQPQHF.

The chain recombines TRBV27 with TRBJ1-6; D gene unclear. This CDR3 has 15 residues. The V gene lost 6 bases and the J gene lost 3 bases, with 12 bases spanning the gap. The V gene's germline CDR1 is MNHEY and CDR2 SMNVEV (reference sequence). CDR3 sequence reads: CASRSERVYNSPLHF. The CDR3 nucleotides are TGTGCCAGCAGGTCAGAGAGGGTCTATAATTCACCCCTCCACTTT.

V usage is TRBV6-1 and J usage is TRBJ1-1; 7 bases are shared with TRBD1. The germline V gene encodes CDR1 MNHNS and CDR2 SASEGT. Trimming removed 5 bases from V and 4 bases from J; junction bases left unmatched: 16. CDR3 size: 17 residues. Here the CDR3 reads CASSPHPLRQGGTEAFF. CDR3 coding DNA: TGTGCCAGCAGTCCACACCCCCTGAGACAGGGTGGCACTGAAGCTTTCTTT.

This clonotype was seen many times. This chain's CDR3 is CASSLAGVPEQYF. CDR3 bases: TGTGCCAGCAGTTTAGCGGGGGTTCCAGAGCAGTACTTC. V and J are TRBV12-3 or TRBV12-4 and TRBJ2-7; either TRBD1 or TRBD2 may fit D (5 bases each). Between the trimmed V and J ends, which lost 0 bases and 7 bases, there was a span of 10 bases. CDR3 length: 13 residues.

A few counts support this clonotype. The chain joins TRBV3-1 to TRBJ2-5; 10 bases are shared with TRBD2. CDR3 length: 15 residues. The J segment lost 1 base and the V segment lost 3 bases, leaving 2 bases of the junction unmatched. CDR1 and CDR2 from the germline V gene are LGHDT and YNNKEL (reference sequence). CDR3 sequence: CASSQRLAGQETQYF. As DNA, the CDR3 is TGTGCCAGCAGCCAGAGACTAGCGGGCCAAGAGACCCAGTACTTC.

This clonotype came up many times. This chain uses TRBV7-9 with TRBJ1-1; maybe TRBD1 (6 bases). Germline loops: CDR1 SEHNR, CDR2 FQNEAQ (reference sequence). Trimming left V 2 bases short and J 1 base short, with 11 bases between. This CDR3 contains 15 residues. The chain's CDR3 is CASSLYTGTNTEAFF. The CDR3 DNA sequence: TGTGCCAGCAGCTTATATACAGGGACGAACACTGAAGCTTTCTTT.